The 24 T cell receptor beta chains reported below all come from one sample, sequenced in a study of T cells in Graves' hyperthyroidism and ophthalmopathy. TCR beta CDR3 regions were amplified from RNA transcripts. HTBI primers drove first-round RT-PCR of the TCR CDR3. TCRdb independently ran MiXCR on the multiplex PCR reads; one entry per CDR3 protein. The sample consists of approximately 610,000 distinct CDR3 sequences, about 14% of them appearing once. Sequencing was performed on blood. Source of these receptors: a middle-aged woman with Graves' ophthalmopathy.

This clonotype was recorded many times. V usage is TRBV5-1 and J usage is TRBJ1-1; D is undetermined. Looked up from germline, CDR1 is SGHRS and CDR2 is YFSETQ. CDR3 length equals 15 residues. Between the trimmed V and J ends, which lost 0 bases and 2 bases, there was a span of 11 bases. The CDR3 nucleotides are TGCGCCAGCAGCTTGGACCCCAATACAAACACTGAAGCTTTCTTT. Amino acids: CASSLDPNTNTEAFF.

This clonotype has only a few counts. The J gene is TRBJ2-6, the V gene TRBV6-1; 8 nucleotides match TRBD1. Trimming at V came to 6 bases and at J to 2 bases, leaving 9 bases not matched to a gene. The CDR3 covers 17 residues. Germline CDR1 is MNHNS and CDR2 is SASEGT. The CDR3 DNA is TGTGCCAGCAGGCCCCCAGGGGGCTCGACTGGGGCCAACGTCCTGACTTTC. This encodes CASRPPGGSTGANVLTF.

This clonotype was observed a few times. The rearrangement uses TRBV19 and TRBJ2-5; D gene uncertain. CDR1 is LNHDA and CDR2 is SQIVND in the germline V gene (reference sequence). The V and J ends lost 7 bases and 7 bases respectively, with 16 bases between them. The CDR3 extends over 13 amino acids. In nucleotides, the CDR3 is TGTGCCAGTAATATCGCAGCCCCGGGGACCCAGTACTTC. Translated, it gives CASNIAAPGTQYF.

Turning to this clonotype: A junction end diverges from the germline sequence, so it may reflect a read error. DNA of the CDR3: TGTGCTAGCAGCTCCCGGGGGTATTCGTCCTACGAGCAGTACTTC. Translated, it gives CASSSRGYSSYEQYF. V usage is TRBV7-7 and J usage is TRBJ2-7, with D tentatively TRBD2 (6 bases). CDR1 and CDR2 (germline): SSHAT, FNYEAQ (reference sequence). The CDR3 covers 15 residues.

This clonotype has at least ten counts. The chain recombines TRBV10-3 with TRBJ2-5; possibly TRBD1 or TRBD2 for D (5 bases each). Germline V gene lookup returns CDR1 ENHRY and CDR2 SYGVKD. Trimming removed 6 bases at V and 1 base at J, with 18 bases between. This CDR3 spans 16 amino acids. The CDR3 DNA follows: TGTGCCATCAGCCGGGGACCCCAGTCGGGCCAAGAGACCCAGTACTTC. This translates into CAISRGPQSGQETQYF.

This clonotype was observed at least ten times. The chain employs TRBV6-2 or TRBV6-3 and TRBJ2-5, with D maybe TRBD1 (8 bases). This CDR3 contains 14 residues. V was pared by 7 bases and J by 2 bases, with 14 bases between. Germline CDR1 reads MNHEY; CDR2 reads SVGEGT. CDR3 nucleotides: TGTGCCAGCACCGACAGGGGAGGGCAAGAGACCCAGTACTTC. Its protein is CASTDRGGQETQYF.

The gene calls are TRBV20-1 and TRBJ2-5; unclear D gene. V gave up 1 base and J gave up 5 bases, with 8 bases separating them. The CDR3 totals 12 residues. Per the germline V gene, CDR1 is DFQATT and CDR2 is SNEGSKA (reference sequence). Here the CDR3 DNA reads TGCAGTGCTAGAGCTCGCGTGGAGACCCAGTACTTC. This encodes CSARARVETQYF.

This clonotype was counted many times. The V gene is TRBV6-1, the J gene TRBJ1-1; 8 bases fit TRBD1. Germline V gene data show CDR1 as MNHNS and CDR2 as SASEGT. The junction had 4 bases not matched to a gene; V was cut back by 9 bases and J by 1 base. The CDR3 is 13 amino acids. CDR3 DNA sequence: TGTGCCAGTGGACAGGGAAGGAACACTGAAGCTTTCTTT. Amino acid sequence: CASGQGRNTEAFF.

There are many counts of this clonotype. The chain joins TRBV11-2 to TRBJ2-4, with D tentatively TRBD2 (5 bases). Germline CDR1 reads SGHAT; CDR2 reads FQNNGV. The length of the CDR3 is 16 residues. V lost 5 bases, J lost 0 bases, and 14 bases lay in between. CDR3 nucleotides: TGTGCCAGCAGCCCACTTAGCGTGGTAGCCAAAAACATTCAGTACTTC. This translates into CASSPLSVVAKNIQYF.

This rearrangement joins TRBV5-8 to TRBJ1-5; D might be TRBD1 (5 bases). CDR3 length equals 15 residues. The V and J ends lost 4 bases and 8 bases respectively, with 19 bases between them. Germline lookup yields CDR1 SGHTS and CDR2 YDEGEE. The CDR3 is CASSGGQGRFEPQHF. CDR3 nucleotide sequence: TGTGCCAGCAGCGGAGGGCAGGGCCGCTTTGAGCCCCAGCATTTT. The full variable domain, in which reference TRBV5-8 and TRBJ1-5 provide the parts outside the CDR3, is EAGVTQSPTHLIKTRGQQATLRCSPISGHTSVYWYQQALGLGLQFLLWYDEGEERNRGNFPPRFSGRQFPNYSSELNVNALELEDSALYLCASSGGQGRFEPQHFGDGTRLSIL.

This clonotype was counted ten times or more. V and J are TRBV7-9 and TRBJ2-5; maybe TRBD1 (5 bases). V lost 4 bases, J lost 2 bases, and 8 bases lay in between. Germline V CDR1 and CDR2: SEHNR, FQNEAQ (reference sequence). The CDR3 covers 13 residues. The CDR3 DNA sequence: TGTGCCAGCAGCTCAGGGCATCAAGAGACCCAGTACTTC. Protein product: CASSSGHQETQYF.

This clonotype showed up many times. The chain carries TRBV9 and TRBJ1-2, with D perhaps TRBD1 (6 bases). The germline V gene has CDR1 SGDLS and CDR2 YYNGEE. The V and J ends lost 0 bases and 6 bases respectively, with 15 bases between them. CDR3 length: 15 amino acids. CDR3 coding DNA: TGTGCCAGCAGCGTAGTAAAACAGGGCGGGGATGGCTACACCTTC. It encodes CASSVVKQGGDGYTF.

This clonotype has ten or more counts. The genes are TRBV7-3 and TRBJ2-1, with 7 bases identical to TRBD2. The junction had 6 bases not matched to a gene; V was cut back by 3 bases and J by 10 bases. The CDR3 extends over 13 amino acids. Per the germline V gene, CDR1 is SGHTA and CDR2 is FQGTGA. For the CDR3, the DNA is TGTGCCAGCAGCTTTGGACTAGGGAGCGAGCAGTTCTTC. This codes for CASSFGLGSEQFF.

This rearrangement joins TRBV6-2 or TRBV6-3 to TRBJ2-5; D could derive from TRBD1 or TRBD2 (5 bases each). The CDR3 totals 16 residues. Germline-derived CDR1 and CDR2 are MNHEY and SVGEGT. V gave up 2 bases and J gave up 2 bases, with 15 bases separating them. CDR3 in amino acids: CASSYGGYRRQETQYF. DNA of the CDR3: TGTGCCAGCAGTTACGGGGGATACAGGAGACAAGAGACCCAGTACTTC.

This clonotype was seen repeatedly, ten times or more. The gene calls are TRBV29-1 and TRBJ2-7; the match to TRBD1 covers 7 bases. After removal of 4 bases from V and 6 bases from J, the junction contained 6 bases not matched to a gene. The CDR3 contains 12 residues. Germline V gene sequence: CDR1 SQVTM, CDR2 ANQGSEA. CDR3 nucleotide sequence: TGCAGCGTTGTGACAGGGATAGGCGAGCAGTACTTC. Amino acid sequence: CSVVTGIGEQYF.

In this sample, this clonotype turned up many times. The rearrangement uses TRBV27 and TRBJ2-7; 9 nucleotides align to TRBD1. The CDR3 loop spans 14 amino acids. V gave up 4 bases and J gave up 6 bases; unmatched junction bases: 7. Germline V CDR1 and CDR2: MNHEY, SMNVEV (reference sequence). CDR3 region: CASSSGTGWSEQYF. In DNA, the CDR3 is TGTGCCAGCAGTTCCGGGACAGGGTGGTCCGAGCAGTACTTC.

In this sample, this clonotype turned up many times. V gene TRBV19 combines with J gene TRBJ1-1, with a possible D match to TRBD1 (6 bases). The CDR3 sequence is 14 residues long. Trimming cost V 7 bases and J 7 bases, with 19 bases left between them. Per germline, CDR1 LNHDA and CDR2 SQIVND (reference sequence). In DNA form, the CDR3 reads TGTGCCAGTACGGGCGAAGGGGGGCAGTTTGAAGCTTTCTTT. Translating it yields CASTGEGGQFEAFF.

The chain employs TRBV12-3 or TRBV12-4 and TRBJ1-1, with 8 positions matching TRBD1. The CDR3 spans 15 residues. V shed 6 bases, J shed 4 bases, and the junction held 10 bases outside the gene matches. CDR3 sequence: CASSPRDRTATEAFF. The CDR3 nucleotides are TGTGCCAGCAGCCCCCGGGACAGGACGGCCACTGAAGCTTTCTTT.

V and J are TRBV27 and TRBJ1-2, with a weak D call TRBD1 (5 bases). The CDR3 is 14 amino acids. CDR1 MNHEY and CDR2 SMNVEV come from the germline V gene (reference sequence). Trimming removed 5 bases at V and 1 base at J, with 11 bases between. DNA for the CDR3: TGTGCCAGCAGTGCGAAGACAGTTAACTATGGCTACACCTTC. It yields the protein CASSAKTVNYGYTF.

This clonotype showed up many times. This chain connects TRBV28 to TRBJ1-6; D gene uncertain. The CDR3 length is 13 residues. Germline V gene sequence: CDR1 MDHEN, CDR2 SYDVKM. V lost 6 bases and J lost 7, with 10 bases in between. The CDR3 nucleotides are TGTGCCAGCAGCCCCGCGGGGAATTCACCCCTCCACTTT. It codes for CASSPAGNSPLHF.

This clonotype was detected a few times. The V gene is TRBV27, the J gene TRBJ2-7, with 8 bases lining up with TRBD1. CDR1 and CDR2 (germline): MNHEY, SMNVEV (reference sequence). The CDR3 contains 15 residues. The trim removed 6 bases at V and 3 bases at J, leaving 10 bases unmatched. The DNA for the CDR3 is TGTGCCAGCAGGACAGGGGCCAAAGGAATCTACGAGCAGTACTTC. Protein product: CASRTGAKGIYEQYF.

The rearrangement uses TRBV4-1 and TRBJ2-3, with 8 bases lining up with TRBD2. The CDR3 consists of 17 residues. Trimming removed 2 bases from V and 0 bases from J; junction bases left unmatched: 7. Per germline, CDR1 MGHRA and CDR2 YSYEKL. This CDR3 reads CASSQRGASGSTDTQYF. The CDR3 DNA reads TGCGCCAGCAGCCAACGTGGAGCTAGCGGGAGCACAGATACGCAGTATTTT.

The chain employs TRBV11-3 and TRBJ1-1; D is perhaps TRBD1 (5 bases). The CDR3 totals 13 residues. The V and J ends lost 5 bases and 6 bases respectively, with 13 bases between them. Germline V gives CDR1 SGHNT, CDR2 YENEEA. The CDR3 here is CASSTTRGSEAFF. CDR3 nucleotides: TGTGCCAGCAGCACAACACGGGGGTCTGAAGCTTTCTTT.

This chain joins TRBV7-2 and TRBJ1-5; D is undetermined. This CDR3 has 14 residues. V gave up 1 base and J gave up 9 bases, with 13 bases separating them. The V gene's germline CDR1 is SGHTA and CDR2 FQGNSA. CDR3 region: CASSLVRYEGPQHF. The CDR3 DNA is TGTGCCAGCAGCTTAGTCCGGTACGAGGGGCCCCAGCATTTT.